The subject of this entry is one T cell receptor beta chain. This clonotype showed up many times. Its specific antigen is unknown. Per-nucleotide qualities are absent, and no much larger clonotype sits a single base away. CDR1 and CDR2 are drawn from the germline V gene: MNHNS, SASEGT. Between the V and J ends, shortened by 5 bases and 8 bases respectively, the junction contains 15 bases. The CDR3 runs 13 residues from the cysteine to the phenylalanine. The read is trimmed to its CDR3 DNA, 39 bases read in frame from base 1. The TCR beta CDR3 regions were amplified from RNA transcripts. The TCR CDR3 was subjected to a first round of RT-PCR using the HTBI primer set and the Qiagen OneStep RT-PCR kit. Libraries were constructed in a second round of multiplex PCR, after which size selection and purification were performed. Paired-end sequencing of the libraries was performed with 100 bp reads on an Illumina HiSeq2000. On the authors' methods: SOAPnuke was used to process the raw data, removing reads that contained adapters or uncalled bases, had a mean Phred below 15, or lacked an exact match to the constant primer or identifier. COPE v1.2.5 was used to merge high-quality paired reads, and clonotypes were defined as unique nucleotide sequences. Clonotypes were aligned to IMGT TRBV, TRBD and TRBJ reference segments using MiTCR v1.1. The analysis included only V-J combinations with a frequency above 0.0001, which together covered 99% to 99.2% of the repertoires. A TCS score was defined as the ratio between F50 (clonal expansion) and ExV (chaos), using BLOSUM62-based TCRdist between CDR3 peptides within each V-J. Welch's t-statistics and random forest reduced roughly 540 V-J features to 13, which were used in a naive Bayes classifier (R e1071). TCRdb's own reprocessing of the public reads used fastp at Q25 and MiXCR and kept productive beta chains. Rows with a matching CDR3 protein are joined into one entry that keeps the most common DNA and genes. The V and J calls were not made by the authors but by TCRdb's processing. The sample yields 250,000 to 300,000 distinct CDR3 sequences; roughly 15% were counted once. The biggest ten clones account for about an eighth of the sample.

The hyperthyroidism patients were between 18 and 65 years old and newly diagnosed, with a disease duration of less than 2 months. Any patient with an uncontrolled infection, another autoimmune disease, pregnancy or lactation was excluded. Diagnoses were based on clinical symptoms, serum thyroxine and TRAb, thyroid ultrasound and orbital computed tomography. Blood from progressor patients was collected at the time of first diagnosis with hyperthyroidism, before any ophthalmopathy symptoms had appeared. Ficoll-Paque density gradient centrifugation was used to isolate PBMCs from around 10 ml of fresh peripheral blood. Progressor patients were defined as those initially diagnosed with Graves' hyperthyroidism in whom ophthalmopathy developed during follow-up. Total RNA was extracted with Trizol reagent, and quality was checked on an Agilent 2100 Bioanalyzer. The data belong to a study of T cells in Graves' hyperthyroidism and ophthalmopathy (dated by TCRdb to between 2018 and 2021). Some background on the complete study: Peripheral blood samples were taken at the time of initial diagnosis, prior to any treatment. To identify distinguishing TCR V-J signatures, a discovery cohort of around 100 patients was used, comprising fewer than 45 with Graves' ophthalmopathy and under 60 with stable Graves' hyperthyroidism. Prospective prediction of ophthalmopathy was tested in an independent validation cohort consisting of roughly 20 hyperthyroidism patients and 15 or so patients who later progressed to ophthalmopathy. For training and testing, the 80 to 100 patients in the discovery cohort were randomly divided in a 7:3 ratio. In roughly six Graves' hyperthyroidism patients, the study also compared T-cell repertoires from thyroid tissue with T-cell repertoires from blood. Once sampling was done, hyperthyroidism patients were given methimazole at a starting dose of 30 mg daily, whereas ophthalmopathy patients were given high-dose intravenous methylprednisolone. TCR Vbeta CDR3 sequencing of 120 to 150 peripheral blood samples (43 ophthalmopathy, 75 to 80 hyperthyroidism and around 17 progressor patients) is reported in the paper.

General findings and caveats noted by the study authors: Most expanded thyroid clonotypes (frequency above 0.001) were also detected in blood, suggesting blood repertoires may reflect thyroid immune responses. Ophthalmopathy was separated from stable hyperthyroidism by a 13 V-J signature model, with around 90% sensitivity and just over 81% specificity obtained in cross-validation and 80%/75% obtained in testing. Sample size was not statistically predetermined, and investigators were not blinded to group allocation. During validation, the model predicted progression to ophthalmopathy a median of around 6 months ahead of onset, with around 65% sensitivity and 72.22% specificity.

The source is a woman aged 40 to 55 with Graves' hyperthyroidism that later progressed to Graves' ophthalmopathy. Sequenced input: blood. The V and J genes are TRBV6-1 and TRBJ1-2, with TRBD1 as a weak D call on 6 bases. The DNA reads TGTGCCAGCAGTCTCCCGGACAGTGGAGGCTACACCTTC. Translation gives CASSLPDSGGYTF.